This TCR beta chain was identified in a study of shared clonotypes between healthy human individuals. With regard to this clone: As yet, its antigen is unknown.

Only CD45RO-negative cells positively selected for CCR7 counted as naive CD8 cells, so terminally differentiated effector memory CD45RA+ cells were excluded. Only Caucasian adults living in Nashville, Tennessee made up the donor group. Germline CDR1 is SEHNR and CDR2 is FQNEAQ (reference sequence). Trimming took 5 bases from V and 0 from J; bases not matched to a gene: 4. This CDR3 region has 15 residues. This table comes from immunoSEQ multiplex PCR, and its TCRdb copy is limited to in-frame clones, with some not included. The table has about 820,000 clones, more than 85% seen once; the top ten hold 20% to 30%. Study-wide findings and caveats: Rarefaction exposed incomplete sorted-subset sequencing despite large depth. Generation of non-shared clonotypes was less probable than generation of clonotypes shared by all four donors. Sharing across four donors was highest in naive CD4 (roughly 5%) and lowest in memory CD8 (roughly 0.4%).

The chain has TRBV7-9 and TRBJ1-5; 7 bases align to TRBD1. This receptor was taken from a man aged 25 to 45 in good health. The sequencing sample was made of naive CD8+ T cells sorted from blood. CDR3 DNA sequence: TGTGCCAGCAGCGGGACAGATAATAGCAATCAGCCCCAGCATTTT. Translated, it gives CASSGTDNSNQPQHF.